This T cell receptor (beta chain) was sequenced for a study of T cell repertoires in cytomegalovirus infection. Study information: Public TCR beta signatures provided an indication of both CMV infection and a matching HLA type. General study findings and limits: Totalled public TCR beta family frequency picked out people who carried CMV plus the relevant HLA. HLA-C-restricted, CMV-specific TCR beta clonotypes were dominant ex vivo.

TCRdb re-called the reads with MiXCR, one entry per CDR3 protein. The sample lists about 450,000 distinct CDR3 sequences, approximately 32% seen once, with approximately 15% in the top ten. This clonotype turned up a few times. The antigen remains undetermined. Looked up from germline, CDR1 is DFQATT and CDR2 is SNEGSKA (reference sequence). The CDR3 totals 12 residues. V lost 8 bases and J lost 6; bases outside the gene matches: 7. The chain recombines TRBV20-1 with TRBJ2-1, with TRBD1 matching over 7 bases. Input material: PBMCs. This TCR was recovered from a human donor in good health (CMV status not recorded). Some clones in this sample may be carry-over from other donors' samples. CDR3 in DNA: TGCAGTTTACGACAGGGAATCAATGAGCAGTTCTTC. This sequence encodes CSLRQGINEQFF.